The 18 T cell receptor beta chains given below trace back to one sample, sequenced in a study of shared clonotypes between healthy human individuals. Measured with immunoSEQ multiplex PCR; TCRdb has only the in-frame clones, and not every one. The sample gives 470,000 or so clones, 81% of which show up once; more than 9.5% is in the top ten. Sequenced input: PBMCs. Receptors originate from a woman aged 40 to 50 in good health. Some clones in this sample may be carry-over from other donors' samples.

Comments on this clone: Given a far larger clone just one base away, this is likely a sequencing read error. The rearrangement links TRBV11-2 to TRBJ2-3; D may be TRBD2 (5 bases). Germline V lookup: CDR1 SGHAT, CDR2 FQNNGV. The CDR3 length is 13 residues. For the CDR3, the DNA is TGTGTCAGCAGCTTAGGCGGGCGCGCGACGCAGTATTTT. It codes for CVSSLGGRATQYF. The full variable domain, its missing parts supplied by reference TRBV11-2 and TRBJ2-3, is EAGVAQSPRYKIIEKRQSVAFWCNPISGHATLYWYQQILGQGPKLLIQFQNNGVVDDSQLPKDRFSAERLKGVDSTLKIQPAKLEDSAVYLCVSSLGGRATQYFGPGTRLTVL.

Worth noting for this clone: A far more abundant clone sits one base away, making this likely a read error. This chain links TRBV7-9 with TRBJ1-1; tentatively, D is TRBD1 (5 bases). Germline values: CDR1 SEHNR, CDR2 FQNEAQ (reference sequence). The CDR3 runs to 15 residues. CDR3 protein: CASSLTRDGAAEASF. CDR3 coding DNA: TGTGCCAGCAGCTTAACTAGGGATGGGGCGGCTGAAGCTTCCTTT.

The rearrangement links TRBV7-9 to TRBJ1-2; TRBD1 agrees at 8 bases. J lost 7 bases, V lost 2 bases, and 9 bases had no gene match. Germline-derived CDR1 and CDR2 are SEHNR and FQNEAQ (reference sequence). This CDR3 has 15 residues. CDR3 loop: CASSLPLTGESGYTF. DNA for the CDR3: TGTGCCAGCAGCTTACCCTTGACAGGGGAGTCTGGCTACACCTTC.

Points on this clone: A far larger clone lies a single base away; this is likely a read error. The chain employs TRBV11-3 and TRBJ2-5; D possibly matches TRBD1 or TRBD2 (5 bases each). This CDR3 contains 14 residues. Germline CDR1 reads SGHNT; CDR2 reads YENEEA. V lost 5 bases and J 2 bases, leaving 12 bases between the germline ends. Written as DNA, the CDR3 is TGTGCCAGCAGCCCCACGTGGGGGCAAGAGACCCAGTACTTC. Translating gives CASSPTWGQETQYF.

This chain links TRBV7-2 with TRBJ1-1; D is perhaps TRBD1 (5 bases). Germline CDR1 SGHTA, CDR2 FQGNSA. The germline V and J ends were trimmed by 1 base and 6 bases, with 15 bases remaining between them. This CDR3 is built from 15 residues. The CDR3 spells CASSLDRGRYAEAFF. As DNA, the CDR3 is TGTGCCAGCAGCTTAGATCGGGGGAGGTACGCTGAAGCTTTCTTT.

The rearrangement links TRBV15 to TRBJ1-3; TRBD1 might be the D (5 bases). V was cut by 0 bases and J by 3 bases, with 12 bases left in between. This CDR3 is 16 amino acids long. CDR1 is LNHNV and CDR2 is YYDKDF in the germline V gene (reference sequence). The CDR3 spells CATSRDRQGSGNTIYF. The DNA of the CDR3 is TGTGCCACCAGCAGAGATCGGCAGGGAAGTGGAAACACCATATATTTT.

This clone was seen more than once but under ten times. V is TRBV28 and J is TRBJ1-2, with 7 bases identical to TRBD1. Germline lookup yields CDR1 MDHEN and CDR2 SYDVKM. V dropped 3 bases and J dropped 6; count of bases not matched to a gene: 13. The CDR3 extends over 16 amino acids. In DNA form, the CDR3 reads TGTGCCAGCAGTTTGGTTAACGAGGGGGCTTTGGATGGCTACACCTTC. The encoded protein is CASSLVNEGALDGYTF.

The rearrangement joins TRBV2 to TRBJ1-2; unclear D gene. Between the trimmed V and J ends, which lost 6 bases and 13 bases, there was a span of 12 bases. The germline V gene has CDR1 SNHLY and CDR2 FYNNEI. This CDR3 is 10 amino acids long. The DNA of the CDR3 is TGTGCCAGCAGAGAGTATTTGGCCACCTTC. This sequence encodes CASREYLATF.

CDR3 bases: TGTGCCAGCAGCTTAATCGGCGAGCAGTACTTC. This encodes CASSLIGEQYF. The rearrangement joins TRBV7-9 to TRBJ2-7; D unclear. Germline lookup yields CDR1 SEHNR and CDR2 FQNEAQ (reference sequence). The CDR3 length is 11 residues. V lost 2 bases and J lost 6, with 5 bases in between.

The chain combines TRBV7-2 with TRBJ2-1, with D possibly being TRBD2 (5 bases). V was cut by 3 bases and J by 4 bases, with 19 bases left in between. This CDR3 region has 17 residues. Germline V gene lookup returns CDR1 SGHTA and CDR2 FQGNSA. The chain's CDR3 is CASSFDWTLRWYNEQFF. In DNA form, the CDR3 reads TGTGCCAGCAGCTTCGACTGGACTCTTCGGTGGTACAATGAGCAGTTCTTC.

The chain couples TRBV11-3 to TRBJ2-3, with D tentatively TRBD1 or TRBD2 (5 bases each). Germline V gene data show CDR1 as SGHNT and CDR2 as YENEEA. V was shortened by 4 bases and J by 2 bases, with 10 bases between the two germline ends. There are 14 residues in the CDR3. The CDR3 DNA is TGTGCCAGCAGCTCTCGAGGGACCACAGATACGCAGTATTTT. This codes for CASSSRGTTDTQYF.

The chain links TRBV5-4 to TRBJ2-7, with 9 bases lining up with TRBD1. The V segment lost 3 bases and the J segment 3 bases; nucleotides outside the gene matches: 4. Germline V gives CDR1 SGHNT, CDR2 YYREEE (reference sequence). The CDR3 contains 14 residues. DNA for the CDR3: TGTGCCAGCAGCTCCAGGGACAGGGTCTACGAGCAGTACTTC. It specifies CASSSRDRVYEQYF.

A remark on this clone: A read error likely explains this, since a far larger clone differs by one base. The CDR3, as DNA: TGCTCCAGCAGCCCAGTAGTGCCCTCTCTTGGCTACACCTTC. Residues: CSSSPVVPSLGYTF. V and J are TRBV4-1 and TRBJ1-2; the D is unclear. From germline, CDR1 is MGHRA and CDR2 YSYEKL. This CDR3 is 14 amino acids long.

This chain uses TRBV9 with TRBJ2-3; 11 bases fit TRBD2. CDR3 length: 15 residues. With V trimmed by 2 bases and J by 5 bases, 4 bases remained unmatched. Germline loops: CDR1 SGDLS, CDR2 YYNGEE. The CDR3: CASSVLAGGGDTQYF. CDR3 in DNA: TGTGCCAGCAGCGTGTTAGCGGGAGGGGGAGATACGCAGTATTTT.

Notes on this clone: Within the sample, other DNA sequences also encode this same CDR3. The V gene is TRBV7-2, the J gene TRBJ2-7, with 10 bases aligning to TRBD2. This CDR3 spans 15 amino acids. The germline gives CDR1 SGHTA, CDR2 FQGNSA. V trimming: 1 base; J trimming: 4 bases; junction bases outside the gene matches: 4. In DNA, the CDR3 is TGTGCCAGCAGCTTAGTCGCTAGCGGGAGTTACGAGCAGTACTTC. The encoded protein is CASSLVASGSYEQYF.

Notes on this clone: A much larger clonotype is one base distant, so this may be a read error. The chain joins TRBV28 to TRBJ2-3; tentatively, D is TRBD2 (5 bases). Germline loops: CDR1 MDHEN, CDR2 SYDVKM. Trimming took off 7 bases at V and 7 bases at J, with 18 bases between the two ends. The CDR3 covers 14 residues. The CDR3 spells CASKGAEETYTQYF. In DNA, the CDR3 is TGTGCCAGCAAGGGAGCGGAAGAAACATATACGCAGTATTTT.

In this sample, this clone turned up a few times. The gene calls are TRBV28 and TRBJ1-1; possible D gene TRBD1, 5 bases. Germline CDR1 MDHEN, CDR2 SYDVKM. The length of the CDR3 is 14 residues. The V gene lost 6 bases and the J gene lost 0 bases, with 11 bases spanning the gap. CDR3 residues: CASRGGVVNTEAFF. In DNA, the CDR3 is TGTGCCAGCAGGGGGGGGGTTGTGAACACTGAAGCTTTCTTT.

The rearrangement joins TRBV11-1 to TRBJ2-2, with D unresolved. V was pared by 1 base and J by 3 bases, with 6 bases between. The CDR3 loop spans 14 amino acids. The V gene's germline CDR1 is SGHAT and CDR2 FQDESV (reference sequence). The CDR3 sequence: CASSLVTDTGELFF. CDR3 in DNA: TGTGCCAGCAGCTTAGTGACGGACACCGGGGAGCTGTTTTTT.